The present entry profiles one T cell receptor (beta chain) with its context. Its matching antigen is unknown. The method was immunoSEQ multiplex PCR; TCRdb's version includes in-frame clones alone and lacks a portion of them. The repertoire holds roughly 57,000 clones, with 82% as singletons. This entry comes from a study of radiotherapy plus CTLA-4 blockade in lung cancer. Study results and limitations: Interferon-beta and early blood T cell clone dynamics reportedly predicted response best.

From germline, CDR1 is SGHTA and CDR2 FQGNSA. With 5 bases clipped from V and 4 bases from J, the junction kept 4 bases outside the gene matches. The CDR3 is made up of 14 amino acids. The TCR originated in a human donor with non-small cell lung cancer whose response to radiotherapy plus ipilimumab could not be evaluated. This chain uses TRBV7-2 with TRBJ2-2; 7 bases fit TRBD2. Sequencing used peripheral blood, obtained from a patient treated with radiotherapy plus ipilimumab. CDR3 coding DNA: TGTGCCAGCAGCCGGGGCGGGGGCACCGGGGAGCTGTTTTTT. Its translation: CASSRGGGTGELFF.